This T cell receptor (beta chain) stems from a study of T cells in Graves' hyperthyroidism and ophthalmopathy. RNA transcripts were the template for amplifying TCR beta CDR3 regions. HTBI primers were employed in a first-round RT-PCR of the TCR CDR3. TCRdb re-derived calls from the multiplex PCR reads in MiXCR, one entry per CDR3 protein. The sample shows about 420,000 distinct CDR3 sequences, approximately 14% of them seen only once. Findings and caveats of the study: Model predictions of ophthalmopathy came a median approximately 6.2 months before onset.

Germline loops: CDR1 MDHEN, CDR2 SYDVKM. The CDR3 is 12 residues long. Deletions cut 5 bases from V and 8 bases from J, with 9 bases between. This clonotype was observed many times. The antigen is not known. Input material: blood. This receptor was identified in a woman aged 18-35 years with Graves' hyperthyroidism. The V gene is TRBV28, the J gene TRBJ2-2, with a possible D match to TRBD1 (5 bases). The CDR3 sequence is CASSNRMGELFF. CDR3 in DNA: TGTGCCAGCAGTAACAGGATGGGGGAGCTGTTTTTT.